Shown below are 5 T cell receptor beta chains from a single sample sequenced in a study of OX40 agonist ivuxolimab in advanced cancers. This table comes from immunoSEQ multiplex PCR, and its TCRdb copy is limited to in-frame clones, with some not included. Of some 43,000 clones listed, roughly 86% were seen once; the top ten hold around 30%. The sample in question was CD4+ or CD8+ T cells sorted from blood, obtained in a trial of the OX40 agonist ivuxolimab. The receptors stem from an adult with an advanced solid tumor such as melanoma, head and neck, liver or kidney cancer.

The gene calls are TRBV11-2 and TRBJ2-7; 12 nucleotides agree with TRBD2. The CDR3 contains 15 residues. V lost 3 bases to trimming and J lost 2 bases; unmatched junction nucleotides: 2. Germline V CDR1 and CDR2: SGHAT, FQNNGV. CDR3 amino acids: CASSFGLAGTYEQYF. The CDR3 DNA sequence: TGTGCCAGCAGCTTTGGACTAGCGGGAACCTACGAGCAGTACTTC. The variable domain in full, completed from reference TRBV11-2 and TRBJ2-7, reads EAGVAQSPRYKIIEKRQSVAFWCNPISGHATLYWYQQILGQGPKLLIQFQNNGVVDDSQLPKDRFSAERLKGVDSTLKIQPAKLEDSAVYLCASSFGLAGTYEQYFGPGTRLTVT.

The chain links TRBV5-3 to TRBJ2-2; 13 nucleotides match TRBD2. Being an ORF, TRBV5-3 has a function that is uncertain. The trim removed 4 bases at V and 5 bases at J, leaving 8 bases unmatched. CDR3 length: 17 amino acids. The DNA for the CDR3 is TGTGCCAGAAGCGCGACTAGCGGGAGGCCCAGGACCGGGGAGCTGTTTTTT. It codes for CARSATSGRPRTGELFF.

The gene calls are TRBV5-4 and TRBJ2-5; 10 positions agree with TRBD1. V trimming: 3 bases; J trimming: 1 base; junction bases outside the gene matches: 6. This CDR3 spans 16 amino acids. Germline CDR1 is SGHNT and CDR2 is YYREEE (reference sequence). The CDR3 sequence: CASSSPGQGLQETQYF. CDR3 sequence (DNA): TGTGCCAGCAGCTCCCCGGGACAGGGGCTCCAAGAGACCCAGTACTTC.

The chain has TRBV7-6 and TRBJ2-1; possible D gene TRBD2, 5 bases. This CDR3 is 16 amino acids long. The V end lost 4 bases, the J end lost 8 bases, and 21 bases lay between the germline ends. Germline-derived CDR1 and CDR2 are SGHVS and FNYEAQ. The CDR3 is CASSSPTGTPWDEQFF. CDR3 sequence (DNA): TGTGCCAGCAGCTCCCCGACGGGAACCCCTTGGGATGAGCAGTTCTTC.

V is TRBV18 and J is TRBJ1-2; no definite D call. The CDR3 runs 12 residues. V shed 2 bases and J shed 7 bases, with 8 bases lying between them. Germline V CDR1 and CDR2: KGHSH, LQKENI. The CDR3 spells CASSPKGRGYTF. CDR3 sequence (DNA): TGTGCCAGCTCACCAAAGGGTCGTGGCTACACCTTC.